The 16 T cell receptor beta chains in this list originate from one sample, sequenced in a study of response to subunit inactivated influenza vaccine. A single record per CDR3 protein comes from TCRdb applying MiXCR to the RT-PCR reads. The table records a few hundred thousand distinct CDR3 sequences, 11% of them present only once. The sample was also linked to a second study, of T cells expressing NK-cell markers. As that report states: 5'RACE template switching with UMIs produced the TCR beta cDNA.

Sequenced here: PBMCs from blood, sampled on the day of vaccination. The receptors here all came from a man aged 50 or older who received an inactivated influenza vaccine.

V is TRBV6-1 and J is TRBJ2-2; 12 positions agree with TRBD2. After removal of 6 bases from V and 4 bases from J, the junction contained 3 bases not matched to a gene. The CDR3 covers 15 residues. Looked up from germline, CDR1 is MNHNS and CDR2 is SASEGT. The CDR3 nucleotides are TGTGCCAGCAGAACTAGCGGGGGGCCCACCGGGGAGCTGTTTTTT. It codes for CASRTSGGPTGELFF.

V is TRBV5-1 and J is TRBJ2-4; D not certain. This CDR3 region has 15 residues. Germline V gene lookup returns CDR1 SGHRS and CDR2 YFSETQ. V was clipped by 2 bases and J by 0 bases, with 9 bases between them. CDR3 loop: CASSLNPIAKNIQYF. CDR3 bases: TGCGCCAGCAGCTTAAACCCTATAGCCAAAAACATTCAGTACTTC.

Only a few counts were recorded for this clonotype. The chain uses TRBV21-1 and TRBJ2-7; the table's D call TRBD1 went unverified against the DNA. TRBV21-1 represents a pseudogene. The CDR3 spans 14 residues. In DNA, the CDR3 is TGTGCCAGCAGCAATAGACAGGGTGTCCACGAGCAGTACTTC. Translated: CASSNRQGVHEQYF.

This clonotype was picked up a small number of times. The chain employs TRBV12-3 or TRBV12-4 and TRBJ2-3; D may match TRBD1 or TRBD2 (6 bases each). This CDR3 is built from 17 residues. With 5 bases removed from V and 0 bases from J, the gap between germline ends came to 18 bases. The CDR3 loop reads CASSPYMGGRSTDTQYF. CDR3 DNA sequence: TGTGCCAGCAGTCCCTACATGGGGGGCCGGAGCACAGATACGCAGTATTTT.

This clonotype showed up just a few times. The chain uses TRBV5-1 and TRBJ2-7; the match to TRBD1 covers 7 bases. Germline loops: CDR1 SGHRS, CDR2 YFSETQ. Germline trimming cut 4 bases from V and 3 bases from J; bases unmatched to any gene: 10. The CDR3 runs to 15 residues. Here the CDR3 reads CASSPRQGTGYEQYF. CDR3 nucleotides: TGCGCCAGCAGCCCCCGACAGGGTACGGGCTACGAGCAGTACTTC.

This chain links TRBV29-1 with TRBJ1-1, with 7 bases lining up with TRBD1. The V and J ends lost 4 bases and 0 bases, in that order; junction bases with no gene match: 2. The CDR3 loop spans 13 amino acids. Germline CDR1 reads SQVTM; CDR2 reads ANQGSEA. CDR3 sequence (DNA): TGCAGCGTTGTGGGACAGTTGAACACTGAAGCTTTCTTT. Its protein product is CSVVGQLNTEAFF.

This clonotype was observed at least ten times. The chain employs TRBV6-2 or TRBV6-3 and TRBJ2-3; 7 bases line up with TRBD2. This CDR3 region has 14 residues. CDR1 is MNHEY, CDR2 SVGEGT, per germline. V was pared by 7 bases and J by 2 bases, with 6 bases of the junction left unmatched. CDR3 residues: CASTRGDPTDTQYF. The CDR3 DNA is TGTGCCAGCACCCGGGGGGACCCCACAGATACGCAGTATTTT.

The chain couples TRBV30 to TRBJ2-7, with D unresolved. V lost 2 bases to trimming and J lost 6 bases, with 14 bases between them. Looked up from germline, CDR1 is GTSNPN and CDR2 is SVGIG (reference sequence). The CDR3 is made up of 13 amino acids. CDR3 amino acids: CAWSIGVSGEQYF. The CDR3 DNA follows: TGTGCCTGGAGTATTGGGGTCTCGGGCGAGCAGTACTTC. Together with reference TRBV30 and TRBJ2-7, the CDR3 gives the full variable domain: SQTIHQWPATLVQPVGSPLSLECTVEGTSNPNLYWYRQAAGRGLQLLFYSVGIGQISSEVPQNLSASRPQDRQFILSSKKLLLSDSGFYLCAWSIGVSGEQYFGPGTRLTVT.

CDR3 DNA sequence: TGCGCCAGCAGCATGAACCGTGTGGGCCAAGGGGGGGAGCAGTTCTTC. This gives the protein CASSMNRVGQGGEQFF. This chain links TRBV5-1 with TRBJ2-1; D may match TRBD1 or TRBD2 (6 bases each). The germline V and J ends were trimmed by 4 bases and 10 bases, with 24 bases remaining between them. The CDR3 extends over 16 amino acids. Germline lookup yields CDR1 SGHRS and CDR2 YFSETQ.

Notes on this clonotype: Just one base apart from a much larger clone, this may be a read error. The V gene is TRBV18, the J gene TRBJ2-5; weak D call: TRBD1 (6 bases). Germline V gives CDR1 KGHSH, CDR2 LQKENI. The V end lost 2 bases, the J end lost 2 bases, and 12 bases lay between the germline ends. This CDR3 has 15 residues. Here the CDR3 DNA reads TGTGCCAGCTCACCATCGGGACACCGACAAGAGACCCAGTACTTC. This encodes CASSPSGHRQETQYF.

This clonotype was observed a few times. At one of its ends the junction is not consistent with the germline gene, which may arise from a read error. The gene calls are TRBV12-3 or TRBV12-4 and TRBJ1-5; D remains unclear. The CDR3 has 14 residues. CDR3 DNA: TGTGCCAGCAGATTAGGCCAGACTAATCAGCCCCAGCATTTT. Its protein product is CASRLGQTNQPQHF.

The rearrangement uses TRBV20-1 and TRBJ1-2; tentative D call: TRBD1 (5 bases). The V end lost 7 bases, the J end lost 3 bases, and 12 bases lay between the germline ends. Per the germline V gene, CDR1 is DFQATT and CDR2 is SNEGSKA (reference sequence). The CDR3 runs to 12 residues. The CDR3 region is CSVPRAYYGYTF. For the CDR3, the DNA is TGCAGTGTCCCCAGGGCGTACTATGGCTACACCTTC.

This clonotype occurred many times. The J gene is TRBJ2-2, the V gene TRBV6-1; D perhaps matches TRBD1 (6 bases). Trimming removed 6 bases at V and 5 bases at J, with 16 bases between. This CDR3 region has 15 residues. Germline-derived CDR1 and CDR2 are MNHNS and SASEGT. The DNA of the CDR3 is TGTGCCAGCAGCAGTCCGGGACAACCTACCGGGGAGCTGTTTTTT. Protein: CASSSPGQPTGELFF.

V and J are TRBV10-2 and TRBJ1-6; D unresolved. Germline assignment: CDR1 WSHSY and CDR2 SAAADI. V lost 7 bases and J 7 bases, leaving 17 bases between the germline ends. This CDR3 has 15 amino acids. The CDR3 region is CASTHDRSGNSPLHF. In nucleotides, the CDR3 is TGCGCCAGCACCCACGACCGTTCCGGGAATTCACCCCTCCACTTT.

This chain joins TRBV30 and TRBJ1-2; D gene ambiguous. In germline, CDR1 is GTSNPN, CDR2 SVGIG (reference sequence). V was pared by 1 base and J by 4 bases, with 4 bases between. The CDR3 runs 11 residues. CDR3 in DNA: TGTGCCTGGAGTGAATCCTATGGCTACACCTTC. It is translated as CAWSESYGYTF.

In its sample, this clonotype was seen many times. The chain carries TRBV28 and TRBJ2-3, with D tentatively TRBD1 (5 bases). The CDR3 extends over 14 amino acids. V shed 1 base and J shed 3 bases, with 8 bases lying between them. Germline V lookup: CDR1 MDHEN, CDR2 SYDVKM. The CDR3 coding sequence is TGTGCCAGCAGTTTATCCCAGGGAACAGATACGCAGTATTTT. The encoded protein is CASSLSQGTDTQYF.